The T cell receptor (beta chain) under discussion was sequenced for a study of spatial heterogeneity in lung cancer. Findings and caveats of the study: Tumoral mutation counts were tracked by counts of expanded intratumoral alpha and beta TCRs.

TCRdb fed the 5' RACE reads into MiXCR, producing one record per CDR3 protein. Seen here are approximately 2,500 distinct CDR3 sequences, approximately 50% observed once, and the top ten hold less than 25%. Trimming removed 2 bases from V and 2 bases from J, with 14 bases in between. The germline CDR1 and CDR2 sequences are SEHNR and FQNEAQ (reference sequence). The CDR3 totals 16 residues. Time point noted: sample taken at primary tumor resection. A remark on this clonotype: The antigen remains unidentified.

The sequencing here drew on lung tumor tissue, taken at surgery. This TCR came from a male donor with early-stage non-small cell lung cancer. V is TRBV7-9 and J is TRBJ2-3; D call uncertain. The CDR3 sequence: CASSLRENLFTDTQYF. In DNA form, the CDR3 reads TGTGCCAGCAGCTTAAGGGAAAATTTGTTCACAGATACGCAGTATTTT.